This T cell receptor beta chain was observed in a study of vaccination effects on CD4 cells after COVID-19. Measured with immunoSEQ multiplex PCR; TCRdb has only the in-frame clones, and not every one. The profile shows over 50,000 clones, more than 70% of them singletons. Germline V gene lookup returns CDR1 SNHLY and CDR2 FYNNEI. CDR3 size: 13 residues. Trimming took 6 bases from V and 7 from J, leaving 13 bases between them. A note on this clone: The antigen is unknown.

Using viral peptide pools, the ViraFEST assay grew out antigen-specific CD4+ T cells prior to sequencing. A 10-day culture period preceded the isolation of CD4+ T cells. Everyone in the study got two shots of either the BNT162b2 or mRNA-1273 vaccine. Wells containing two million PBMC each were cultured with around 9.1 IU/ml IL-2 and 8.5 to 10 ug/ml peptides. The rearrangement uses TRBV2 and TRBJ1-5; D gene ambiguous. The material was CD4+ T cells from PBMCs cultured with HCoV-229E spike peptides, obtained after COVID-19 vaccination. The TCR originated in a human donor who received a COVID-19 vaccine. DNA of the CDR3: TGTGCCAGCAGGGAATCGGTCGGACAGCCCCAGCATTTT. The encoded protein is CASRESVGQPQHF.